The clone carrying this T cell receptor beta chain was observed a few times. Its target is unknown. The CDR3 has 18 residues. Germline V lookup: CDR1 LNHNV, CDR2 YYDKDF (reference sequence). Deletions cut 0 bases from V and 1 base from J, with 13 bases between. The data belong to a study of blood T cells in healthy people across ages. The wider study: With template switching, about one barcoded beta molecule was captured per two T cells. Study-level findings and limits: Diversity estimates from one million T cells were considered underestimates.

For the second PCR, which ran for 7 to 11 cycles, a sample-barcoded 5' primer and a J-beta primer mix were used. Tags on each cDNA molecule came from a template-switch adaptor with 12 random nucleotides. MiXCR was run by TCRdb on the 5' RACE reads, yielding one entry per CDR3 protein. The sample holds roughly 1,500,000 distinct CDR3 sequences, 30% to 35% seen once. The receptor's source is a woman in her twenties or thirties in good health. The chain joins TRBV15 to TRBJ2-6; perhaps TRBD2 as D (6 bases). The sequenced sample was blood. DNA for the CDR3: TGTGCCACCAGCAGAGAGGGGGGAATTAAATCTGGGGCCAACGTCCTGACTTTC. As protein: CATSREGGIKSGANVLTF. Using reference TRBV15 and TRBJ2-6 for the parts outside the CDR3, the full variable domain is DAMVIQNPRYQVTQFGKPVTLSCSQTLNHNVMYWYQQKSSQAPKLLFHYYDKDFNNEADTPDNFQSRRPNTSFCFLDIRSPGLGDTAMYLCATSREGGIKSGANVLTFGAGSRLTVL.